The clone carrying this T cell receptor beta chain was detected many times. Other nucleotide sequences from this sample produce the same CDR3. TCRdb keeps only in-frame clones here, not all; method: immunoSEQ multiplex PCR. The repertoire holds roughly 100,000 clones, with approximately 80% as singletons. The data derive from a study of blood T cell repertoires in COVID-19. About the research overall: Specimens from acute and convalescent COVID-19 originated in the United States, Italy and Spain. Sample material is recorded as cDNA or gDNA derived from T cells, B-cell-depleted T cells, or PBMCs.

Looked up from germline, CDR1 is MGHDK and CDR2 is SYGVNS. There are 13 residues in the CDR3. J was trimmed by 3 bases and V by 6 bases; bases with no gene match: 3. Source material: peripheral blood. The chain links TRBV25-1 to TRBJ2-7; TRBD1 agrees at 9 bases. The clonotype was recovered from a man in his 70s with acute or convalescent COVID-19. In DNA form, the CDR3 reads TGTGCCAGCAGGGGACAGGGAGGCTACGAGCAGTACTTC. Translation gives CASRGQGGYEQYF.